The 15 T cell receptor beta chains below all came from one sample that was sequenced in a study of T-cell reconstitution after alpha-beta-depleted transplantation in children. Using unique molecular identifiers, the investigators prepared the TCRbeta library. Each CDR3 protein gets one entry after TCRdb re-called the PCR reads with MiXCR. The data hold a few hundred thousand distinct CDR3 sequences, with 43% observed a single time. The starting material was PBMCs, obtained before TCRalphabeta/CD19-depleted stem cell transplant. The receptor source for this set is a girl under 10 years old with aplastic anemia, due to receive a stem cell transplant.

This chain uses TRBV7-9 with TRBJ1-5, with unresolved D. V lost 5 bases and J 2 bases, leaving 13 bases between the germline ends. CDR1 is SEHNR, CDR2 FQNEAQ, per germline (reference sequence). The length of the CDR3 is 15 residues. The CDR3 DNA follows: TGTGCCAGCAGCCCCCCTTTGGGAGGCAATCAGCCCCAGCATTTT. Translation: CASSPPLGGNQPQHF.

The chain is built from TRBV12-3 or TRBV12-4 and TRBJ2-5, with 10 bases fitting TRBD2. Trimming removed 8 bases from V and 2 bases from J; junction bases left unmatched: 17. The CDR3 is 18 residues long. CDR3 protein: CASSSLAGVLGGQETQYF. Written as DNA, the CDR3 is TGTGCCAGCTCCTCGCTAGCGGGAGTTCTTGGAGGGCAAGAGACCCAGTACTTC.

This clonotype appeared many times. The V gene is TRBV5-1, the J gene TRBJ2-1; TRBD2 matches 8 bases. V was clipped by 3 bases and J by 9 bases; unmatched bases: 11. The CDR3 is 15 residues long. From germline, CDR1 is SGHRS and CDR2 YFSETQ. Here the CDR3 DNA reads TGCGCCAGCAGCTATAGCGGGGCCACGGGCGGTGAGCAGTTCTTC. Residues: CASSYSGATGGEQFF.

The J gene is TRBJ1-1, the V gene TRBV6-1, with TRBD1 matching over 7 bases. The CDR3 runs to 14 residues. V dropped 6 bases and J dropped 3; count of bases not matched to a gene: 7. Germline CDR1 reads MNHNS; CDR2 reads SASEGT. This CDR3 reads CASSTTGAYTEAFF. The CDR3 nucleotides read TGTGCCAGCAGCACAACAGGGGCGTACACTGAAGCTTTCTTT.

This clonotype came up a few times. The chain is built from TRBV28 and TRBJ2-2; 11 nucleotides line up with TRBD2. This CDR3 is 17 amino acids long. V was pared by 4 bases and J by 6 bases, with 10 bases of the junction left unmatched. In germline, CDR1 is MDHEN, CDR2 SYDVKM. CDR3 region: CASSSLTSGRNAGELFF. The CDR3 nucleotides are TGTGCCAGCAGTTCCCTCACTAGCGGGAGAAATGCCGGGGAGCTGTTTTTT.

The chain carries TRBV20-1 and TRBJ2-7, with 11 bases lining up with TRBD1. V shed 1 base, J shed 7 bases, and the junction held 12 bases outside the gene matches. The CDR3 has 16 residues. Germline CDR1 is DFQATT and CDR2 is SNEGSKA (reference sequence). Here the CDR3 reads CSARASGTGGSGEQYF. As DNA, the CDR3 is TGCAGTGCTAGAGCTTCCGGGACAGGGGGATCTGGGGAGCAGTACTTC.

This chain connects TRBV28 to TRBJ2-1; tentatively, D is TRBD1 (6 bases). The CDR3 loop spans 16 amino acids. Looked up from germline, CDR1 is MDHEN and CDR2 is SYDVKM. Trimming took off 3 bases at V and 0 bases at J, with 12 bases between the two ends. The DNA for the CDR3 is TGTGCCAGCAGTTTTAGAACAGGGAGCTCCTACAATGAGCAGTTCTTC. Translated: CASSFRTGSSYNEQFF.

CDR3 coding DNA: TGTGCCAGCAGTCCACTGGGGGCCCGGGAGCTGTTTTTT. It encodes CASSPLGARELFF. The rearrangement uses TRBV6-1 and TRBJ2-2; D is possibly TRBD1 (6 bases). The length of the CDR3 is 13 residues. V shed 5 bases and J shed 9 bases, with 13 bases lying between them. CDR1 and CDR2 from the germline V gene are MNHNS and SASEGT.

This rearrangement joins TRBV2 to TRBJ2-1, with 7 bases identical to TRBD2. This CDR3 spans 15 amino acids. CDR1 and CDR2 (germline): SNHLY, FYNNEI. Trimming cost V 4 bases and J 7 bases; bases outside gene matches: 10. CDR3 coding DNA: TGTGCCAGCAGTGCCTCGGGGCGCGGGAGAAATGAGCAGTTCTTC. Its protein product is CASSASGRGRNEQFF.

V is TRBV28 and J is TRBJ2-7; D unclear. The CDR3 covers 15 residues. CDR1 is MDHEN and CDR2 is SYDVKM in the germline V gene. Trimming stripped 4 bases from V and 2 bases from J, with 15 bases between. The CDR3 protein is CASSSMNLVAYEQYF. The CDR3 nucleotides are TGTGCCAGCAGTTCGATGAACCTCGTCGCCTACGAGCAGTACTTC.

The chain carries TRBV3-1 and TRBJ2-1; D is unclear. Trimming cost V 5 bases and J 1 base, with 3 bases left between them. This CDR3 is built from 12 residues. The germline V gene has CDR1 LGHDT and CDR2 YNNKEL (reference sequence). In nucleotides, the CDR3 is TGTGCCAGCAGCTGGTCCTACAATGAGCAGTTCTTC. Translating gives CASSWSYNEQFF.

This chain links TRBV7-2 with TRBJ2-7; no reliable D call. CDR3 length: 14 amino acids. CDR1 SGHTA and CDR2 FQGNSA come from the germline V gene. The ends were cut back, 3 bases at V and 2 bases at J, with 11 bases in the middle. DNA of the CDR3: TGTGCCAGCAGCTTTCCTTATCCTACCTACGAGCAGTACTTC. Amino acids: CASSFPYPTYEQYF.

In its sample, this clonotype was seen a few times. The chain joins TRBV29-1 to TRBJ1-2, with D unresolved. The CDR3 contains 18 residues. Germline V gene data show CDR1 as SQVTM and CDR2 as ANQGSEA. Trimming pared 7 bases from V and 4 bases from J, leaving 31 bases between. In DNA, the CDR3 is TGCAGCGCCAGCGTCAGAGGGAGGATAATTCGTGCGGGCTATGGCTACACCTTC. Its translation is CSASVRGRIIRAGYGYTF.

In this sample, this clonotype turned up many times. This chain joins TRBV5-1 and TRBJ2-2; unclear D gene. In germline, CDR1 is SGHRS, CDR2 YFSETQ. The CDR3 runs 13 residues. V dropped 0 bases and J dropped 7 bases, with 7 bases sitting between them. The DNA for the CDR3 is TGCGCCAGCAGCTTGGAACCTGACGGGGAGCTGTTTTTT. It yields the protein CASSLEPDGELFF.

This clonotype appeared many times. CDR3 sequence: CASSLDRGGQPQHF. CDR3 coding DNA: TGCGCCAGCAGCCTAGACAGGGGTGGACAGCCCCAGCATTTT. The V and J genes are TRBV5-1 and TRBJ1-5; 8 bases align to TRBD1. Germline CDR1 reads SGHRS; CDR2 reads YFSETQ. There are 14 residues in the CDR3. The ends lost 4 bases at V and 7 bases at J; junction bases unmatched: 7.